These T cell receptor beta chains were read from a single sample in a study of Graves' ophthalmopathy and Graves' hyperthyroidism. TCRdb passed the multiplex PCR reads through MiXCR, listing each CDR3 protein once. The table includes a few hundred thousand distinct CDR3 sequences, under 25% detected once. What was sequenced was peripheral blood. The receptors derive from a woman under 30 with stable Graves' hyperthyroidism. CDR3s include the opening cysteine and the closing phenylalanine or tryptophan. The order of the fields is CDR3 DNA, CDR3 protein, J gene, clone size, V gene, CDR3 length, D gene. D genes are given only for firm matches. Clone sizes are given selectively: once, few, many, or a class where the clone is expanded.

CDR3 DNA: TGTGCCAGCTCACCACCAAGTGGGACCTACGAGCAGTACTTC; CDR3 protein: CASSPPSGTYEQYF; J gene: TRBJ2-7; clone size: many; V gene: TRBV18; CDR3 length: 14; D gene: -
CDR3 DNA: TGTGCCAGCAGGCAGAGCAGCAACCGTGGTTACGAGCAGTACTTC; CDR3 protein: CASRQSSNRGYEQYF; J gene: TRBJ2-7; clone size: many; V gene: TRBV6-2/TRBV6-3; CDR3 length: 15; D gene: -
CDR3 DNA: TGTGCCAGCAGTGAAGGGGGGTCTTCTAACGAGCAGTACTTC; CDR3 protein: CASSEGGSSNEQYF; J gene: TRBJ2-7; clone size: few; V gene: TRBV6-1; CDR3 length: 14; D gene: -
CDR3 DNA: TGCGCCAGCAGCTTGGAACAGAAGCCCGGGGAGCTGTTTTTT; CDR3 protein: CASSLEQKPGELFF; J gene: TRBJ2-2; clone size: few; V gene: TRBV5-1; CDR3 length: 14; D gene: -
CDR3 DNA: TGTGCCAGCAGCCAATTGGGACAGGGGAATTCACCCCTCCACTTT; CDR3 protein: CASSQLGQGNSPLHF; J gene: TRBJ1-6; clone size: many; V gene: TRBV28; CDR3 length: 15; D gene: TRBD1
CDR3 DNA: TGTGCCAGCAGCCAAGGGTTTAGCGGGAGGGCCGCCGGGGAGCTGTTTTTT; CDR3 protein: CASSQGFSGRAAGELFF; J gene: TRBJ2-2; clone size: many; V gene: TRBV7-8; CDR3 length: 17; D gene: TRBD2
CDR3 DNA: TGCAGTGCTAGACCCACTAGCGGTATCTCCTACGAGCAGTACTTC; CDR3 protein: CSARPTSGISYEQYF; J gene: TRBJ2-7; clone size: many; V gene: TRBV20-1; CDR3 length: 15; D gene: TRBD2
CDR3 DNA: TGTGCCAGCCTGAGGGGGGCAAGGGGAACTGAAGCTTTCTTT; CDR3 protein: CASLRGARGTEAFF; J gene: TRBJ1-1; clone size: -; V gene: TRBV6-1; CDR3 length: 14; D gene: -
CDR3 DNA: TGCGCCAGCAGCCAAGGAGGACGGATACAAGAGACCCAGTACTTC; CDR3 protein: CASSQGGRIQETQYF; J gene: TRBJ2-5; clone size: many; V gene: TRBV4-1; CDR3 length: 15; D gene: -
CDR3 DNA: TGTGCCACCAGCACCTACAGGGTTGAGCAGCCCCAGCATTTT; CDR3 protein: CATSTYRVEQPQHF; J gene: TRBJ1-5; clone size: few; V gene: TRBV15; CDR3 length: 14; D gene: -
CDR3 DNA: TGTGCCAGCAGCTTAGGGACACAGACCCAGTACTTC; CDR3 protein: CASSLGTQTQYF; J gene: TRBJ2-5; clone size: -; V gene: TRBV7-6; CDR3 length: 12; D gene: -
CDR3 DNA: TGCAGCGTAACAACAGCGCCCCTGGGTGGCTACACCTTC; CDR3 protein: CSVTTAPLGGYTF; J gene: TRBJ1-2; clone size: -; V gene: TRBV29-1; CDR3 length: 13; D gene: -
CDR3 DNA: TGCAGTGCGTCAGACTCGAGCCGGGTGGACACTGAAGCTTTCTTT; CDR3 protein: CSASDSSRVDTEAFF; J gene: TRBJ1-1; clone size: many; V gene: TRBV20-1; CDR3 length: 15; D gene: -
CDR3 DNA: TGCAGTGCTAGAGTTACGGCAAGAGATTACAATGAGAAGTTCTTC; CDR3 protein: CSARVTARDYNEKFF; J gene: TRBJ2-1; clone size: -; V gene: TRBV20-1; CDR3 length: 15; D gene: -
CDR3 DNA: TGCGCCAGCAGTGAGGCCGGGACTAGCGAGCAGTACTTC; CDR3 protein: CASSEAGTSEQYF; J gene: TRBJ2-7; clone size: -; V gene: TRBV10-1; CDR3 length: 13; D gene: TRBD2
CDR3 DNA: TGTGCCAGCAGATTACAGGGATCTAACTATGGCTACACCTTC; CDR3 protein: CASRLQGSNYGYTF; J gene: TRBJ1-2; clone size: many; V gene: TRBV12-3/TRBV12-4; CDR3 length: 14; D gene: -
CDR3 DNA: TGTGCCACCAGTGAAGGAGCGGGCACCGGGGAGCTGTTTTTT; CDR3 protein: CATSEGAGTGELFF; J gene: TRBJ2-2; clone size: many; V gene: TRBV24-1; CDR3 length: 14; D gene: -
CDR3 DNA: TGCGCCAGCGGCCAATCGCGGGACGTCTATGGCTACACCTTC; CDR3 protein: CASGQSRDVYGYTF; J gene: TRBJ1-2; clone size: -; V gene: TRBV4-3; CDR3 length: 14; D gene: -
CDR3 DNA: TGTGCCAGCACCCCCGGACAGAGCTCCTACGAGCAGTACTTC; CDR3 protein: CASTPGQSSYEQYF; J gene: TRBJ2-7; clone size: many; V gene: TRBV7-2; CDR3 length: 14; D gene: -
CDR3 DNA: TGCAGTGCTAGTTGGGCAGGGGCCTGGAACACTGAAGCTTTCTTT; CDR3 protein: CSASWAGAWNTEAFF; J gene: TRBJ1-1; clone size: many; V gene: TRBV20-1; CDR3 length: 15; D gene: -
CDR3 DNA: TGTGCCAGCAGAAGTACGACAGGGCGTCCTGAAGCTTTCTTT; CDR3 protein: CASRSTTGRPEAFF; J gene: TRBJ1-1; clone size: many; V gene: TRBV12-3/TRBV12-4; CDR3 length: 14; D gene: TRBD1
CDR3 DNA: TGTGCCACCCGCCCTAAGGGGTTTACCTCGAACACTGAAGCTTTCTTT; CDR3 protein: CATRPKGFTSNTEAFF; J gene: TRBJ1-1; clone size: -; V gene: TRBV24-1; CDR3 length: 16; D gene: -
CDR3 DNA: TGTGCCAGCAGCTTAGATTGGGAGCGGGACCATTACCAAGAGACCAAGTACTTC; CDR3 protein: CASSLDWERDHYQETKYF; J gene: TRBJ2-5; clone size: many; V gene: TRBV11-3; CDR3 length: 18; D gene: TRBD2
CDR3 DNA: TGTGCCAGCAGCCAGTCCCGACAGGGGAGGAACACTGAAGCTTTCTTT; CDR3 protein: CASSQSRQGRNTEAFF; J gene: TRBJ1-1; clone size: many; V gene: TRBV14; CDR3 length: 16; D gene: TRBD1
CDR3 DNA: TGTGCCAGCAGTTCCGGAGTAGGTCTGTTGAACACTGAAGCTTTCTTT; CDR3 protein: CASSSGVGLLNTEAFF; J gene: TRBJ1-1; clone size: -; V gene: TRBV27; CDR3 length: 16; D gene: -
CDR3 DNA: TGTGCCAGCAGCGCCGGAGGTCGGGGACGGAGAACTGAAGCTTTCTTT; CDR3 protein: CASSAGGRGRRTEAFF; J gene: TRBJ1-1; clone size: -; V gene: TRBV7-8; CDR3 length: 16; D gene: -
CDR3 DNA: TGCGCCAGCAGCCCCCAGGTAGCGGGAACCTACGAGCAGTACTTC; CDR3 protein: CASSPQVAGTYEQYF; J gene: TRBJ2-7; clone size: many; V gene: TRBV5-1; CDR3 length: 15; D gene: TRBD2
CDR3 DNA: TGCGCCAGCAGCTTGGTCGGGTTCAACTATGGCTACACCTTC; CDR3 protein: CASSLVGFNYGYTF; J gene: TRBJ1-2; clone size: many; V gene: TRBV5-1; CDR3 length: 14; D gene: -
CDR3 DNA: TGTGCCAGCAGCTTAGCGGTGGCGTGGGAGCAGTACTTC; CDR3 protein: CASSLAVAWEQYF; J gene: TRBJ2-7; clone size: many; V gene: TRBV7-9; CDR3 length: 13; D gene: -
CDR3 DNA: TGTGCCTGGAGTGGTCGGAGCAATCAGCCCCAGCATTTT; CDR3 protein: CAWSGRSNQPQHF; J gene: TRBJ1-5; clone size: few; V gene: TRBV30; CDR3 length: 13; D gene: -
CDR3 DNA: TGTGCCAGCAGTTGGCTGGGACAGTTCCAAGAGACCCAGTACTTC; CDR3 protein: CASSWLGQFQETQYF; J gene: TRBJ2-5; clone size: many; V gene: TRBV2; CDR3 length: 15; D gene: TRBD1
CDR3 DNA: TGTGCCAGCAGTTACGAGACAGGGACTCTCCTGGGGCAGTACTTC; CDR3 protein: CASSYETGTLLGQYF; J gene: TRBJ2-7; clone size: many; V gene: TRBV6-5; CDR3 length: 15; D gene: -
CDR3 DNA: TGTGCCAGCAGTGAAGGGGTGGCGTACGAGCAGTACTTC; CDR3 protein: CASSEGVAYEQYF; J gene: TRBJ2-7; clone size: many; V gene: TRBV6-1; CDR3 length: 13; D gene: -
CDR3 DNA: TGTGCCAGCAGCTTCGATTATGGAACCTACGAGCAGTACTTC; CDR3 protein: CASSFDYGTYEQYF; J gene: TRBJ2-7; clone size: many; V gene: TRBV7-9; CDR3 length: 14; D gene: -
CDR3 DNA: TGTGCCGGAACCAGGGGGTTGGATCAGCCCCAGCATTTT; CDR3 protein: CAGTRGLDQPQHF; J gene: TRBJ1-5; clone size: few; V gene: TRBV2; CDR3 length: 13; D gene: TRBD1
CDR3 DNA: TGTGCCAGCAGTTTCACGGGGGGTATCCAAGAGACCCAGTACTTC; CDR3 protein: CASSFTGGIQETQYF; J gene: TRBJ2-5; clone size: -; V gene: TRBV6-5; CDR3 length: 15; D gene: TRBD2
CDR3 DNA: TGTGCCAGCAGCTTAGGGTGGGCGGCTTTCTTT; CDR3 protein: CASSLGWAAFF; J gene: TRBJ1-1; clone size: many; V gene: TRBV7-9; CDR3 length: 11; D gene: -
CDR3 DNA: TGTGCCAGCAGTTTTACCCTAGCCAAAAACATTCAGTACTTC; CDR3 protein: CASSFTLAKNIQYF; J gene: TRBJ2-4; clone size: many; V gene: TRBV6-5; CDR3 length: 14; D gene: -
CDR3 DNA: TGTGCCACGACCGGGACAGGCCTCGGGGAGCAGTACTTC; CDR3 protein: CATTGTGLGEQYF; J gene: TRBJ2-7; clone size: -; V gene: TRBV12-3/TRBV12-4; CDR3 length: 13; D gene: TRBD1
CDR3 DNA: TGTGCCAGCAGCCAATCGACAGGCCTTGATCTATACTATGGCTACACCTTC; CDR3 protein: CASSQSTGLDLYYGYTF; J gene: TRBJ1-2; clone size: -; V gene: TRBV3-1; CDR3 length: 17; D gene: -
CDR3 DNA: TGTGCCAGCCGGACGGACAGGGTATATAATTCACCCCTCCACTTT; CDR3 protein: CASRTDRVYNSPLHF; J gene: TRBJ1-6; clone size: many; V gene: TRBV5-6; CDR3 length: 15; D gene: TRBD1
CDR3 DNA: TGCAGCGGGTCCGTGGGATACAATGAGCAGTTCTTC; CDR3 protein: CSGSVGYNEQFF; J gene: TRBJ2-1; clone size: many; V gene: TRBV20-1; CDR3 length: 12; D gene: -
CDR3 DNA: TGTGCCAGCAGGATCCCAGGGGCGGGCGACATTCAGTACTTC; CDR3 protein: CASRIPGAGDIQYF; J gene: TRBJ2-4; clone size: many; V gene: TRBV28; CDR3 length: 14; D gene: -
CDR3 DNA: TGCAGCGTTGAGGGGGGGCGGGCAGAGGGATTGAAAGCTTTCTTT; CDR3 protein: CSVEGGRAEGLKAFF; J gene: TRBJ1-1; clone size: many; V gene: TRBV29-1; CDR3 length: 15; D gene: -
CDR3 DNA: TGTGCCAGCAGTCCCCTCCGAGGGGAAGCCAAAAACATTAAGTACTTC; CDR3 protein: CASSPLRGEAKNIKYF; J gene: TRBJ2-4; clone size: -; V gene: TRBV5-5; CDR3 length: 16; D gene: -
CDR3 DNA: TGCGCCAGCAGCCAAGAAGGGACACAGAATCAGCCCCAGCATTTT; CDR3 protein: CASSQEGTQNQPQHF; J gene: TRBJ1-5; clone size: many; V gene: TRBV4-1; CDR3 length: 15; D gene: -
CDR3 DNA: TGTGCCAGCAGCCCGGACAGGGGGCACTATGGCTACACCTTC; CDR3 protein: CASSPDRGHYGYTF; J gene: TRBJ1-2; clone size: many; V gene: TRBV11-2; CDR3 length: 14; D gene: TRBD1
CDR3 DNA: TGTGCCAGCAGTGTTTTGCGGGAGGAGACCCAGTACTTC; CDR3 protein: CASSVLREETQYF; J gene: TRBJ2-5; clone size: many; V gene: TRBV2; CDR3 length: 13; D gene: TRBD2
CDR3 DNA: TGTGCCAGCAGTAACCCGCCGAACACTGAAGCTTTCTTT; CDR3 protein: CASSNPPNTEAFF; J gene: TRBJ1-1; clone size: many; V gene: TRBV7-8; CDR3 length: 13; D gene: -
CDR3 DNA: TGTGCCAGCAGTTTACCCGGGACGGAGACCCAGTACTTC; CDR3 protein: CASSLPGTETQYF; J gene: TRBJ2-5; clone size: many; V gene: TRBV12-3/TRBV12-4; CDR3 length: 13; D gene: -
CDR3 DNA: TGTGCCAGCAGAGATAGCGGTCGGGCGGAGACCCAGTACTTC; CDR3 protein: CASRDSGRAETQYF; J gene: TRBJ2-5; clone size: many; V gene: TRBV6-2/TRBV6-3; CDR3 length: 14; D gene: -
CDR3 DNA: TGCGCCAGCAGCCCACGGAGGGGAGGGTCCTACGAGCAGTACTTC; CDR3 protein: CASSPRRGGSYEQYF; J gene: TRBJ2-7; clone size: -; V gene: TRBV4-1; CDR3 length: 15; D gene: TRBD2
CDR3 DNA: TGTGCCATCAGTTTAGGGGTATCCAGGGGCGACTACGAGCAGTACTTC; CDR3 protein: CAISLGVSRGDYEQYF; J gene: TRBJ2-7; clone size: many; V gene: TRBV10-3; CDR3 length: 16; D gene: -
CDR3 DNA: TGTGCCACCAGTACGACGCATAGCAATCAGCCCCAGCATTTT; CDR3 protein: CATSTTHSNQPQHF; J gene: TRBJ1-5; clone size: -; V gene: TRBV24-1; CDR3 length: 14; D gene: -
CDR3 DNA: TGTGCCAGCAGCCAAATCAGGACAGCCGATGGCTACACCTTC; CDR3 protein: CASSQIRTADGYTF; J gene: TRBJ1-2; clone size: few; V gene: TRBV14; CDR3 length: 14; D gene: -
CDR3 DNA: TGCAGTGCTAGGGTCGGGGGTAATCTGGAGACCCAGTACTTC; CDR3 protein: CSARVGGNLETQYF; J gene: TRBJ2-5; clone size: many; V gene: TRBV20-1; CDR3 length: 14; D gene: -
CDR3 DNA: TGTGCCAGCAGTCCCACCCGGATAGCACGCTACACCTTC; CDR3 protein: CASSPTRIARYTF; J gene: TRBJ1-2; clone size: -; V gene: TRBV12-3/TRBV12-4; CDR3 length: 13; D gene: -
CDR3 DNA: TGCGCCAGCAGCTTGGGTCCGGGACAGGAGACTTACGAGCAGTACTTC; CDR3 protein: CASSLGPGQETYEQYF; J gene: TRBJ2-7; clone size: many; V gene: TRBV5-1; CDR3 length: 16; D gene: TRBD1